The clone carrying this TCR beta chain was detected ten times or more. Its antigen is unidentified. Using MiXCR, TCRdb reanalyzed the PCR reads. The sample includes 20,000 to 25,000 clones, approximately 19% of them seen just once. This specimen belongs to a study of metastatic and nonmetastatic thyroid tumors. All patients were treatment-naive before thyroid surgery. Study results and limitations: When malignant thyroid tumors were compared with benign nodules, TCR beta diversity was reportedly significantly higher in the malignant tumors. This held in both blood and tumor samples.

Sequencing was carried out using blood. The sequence was collected from a female donor with papillary thyroid cancer or a benign thyroid nodule (not recorded which). Some clones in this sample may be carry-over from other donors' samples.

The CDR3: CASSLVMSTYEQYF. In DNA form, the CDR3 reads TGTGCCAGCAGCTTAGTAATGTCAACCTACGAGCAGTACTTC. The chain recombines TRBV7-9 with TRBJ2-7; D gene ambiguous. The CDR3 spans 14 residues. V dropped 1 base and J dropped 2 bases, with 9 bases sitting between them. Germline CDR1 is SEHNR and CDR2 is FQNEAQ (reference sequence).